This TCR beta chain was sequenced during a study of identical twins. Findings and caveats of the study: Out-of-frame TCR alpha sharing in monozygotic twins exceeded recombination model predictions. Fewer insertions were carried by abundant cord blood beta clonotypes, but none was seen in memory repertoires.

This clonotype was observed a handful of times. Its antigen is still unknown. Every sampled donor was Caucasian and healthy. Germline V lookup: CDR1 SGHRS, CDR2 YFSETQ. The CDR3 consists of 14 residues. The V end was cut by 0 bases, the J end by 10 bases, with 14 bases between. Each cDNA held unique molecular identifiers, and template switching gave it a universal primer site. TCRdb re-called the 5' RACE reads through MiXCR, storing one row per CDR3 protein. The sample contains hundreds of thousands of distinct CDR3 sequences, approximately 6% of which appear only once. The TCR sequence derives from a man in his late teens or twenties in good health. This chain links TRBV5-1 with TRBJ2-1, with D possibly TRBD2 on 5 matching bases. Sequencing used naive T cells sorted from blood. CDR3 DNA sequence: TGCGCCAGCAGCTTGGGTGGGCGACTAATAGAGCAGTTCTTC. Encoded protein: CASSLGGRLIEQFF.